The clone carrying this TCR beta chain was observed at least ten times. The CDR3 is 13 residues long. CDR1 and CDR2 from the germline V gene are ENHRY and SYGVKD. V was clipped by 5 bases and J by 8 bases; unmatched bases: 4. The data originate from a study of blood T cell repertoires in COVID-19. Only in-frame clones appear in the TCRdb table, and some are missing; sequencing was by immunoSEQ multiplex PCR. Of roughly 200,000 clones listed, 75% to 90% are singletons. The sequenced sample was PBMCs or T cells enriched from blood (not recorded which). The source is a woman between 25 and 40 years old who had been exposed to COVID-19. The chain is built from TRBV10-3 and TRBJ2-2, with TRBD1 matching over 8 bases. The CDR3 region has the DNA TGTGCCATCAGTCAAACAGGGGGTGGGGAGCTGTTTTTT. It encodes CAISQTGGGELFF.